The 8 T cell receptor beta chains below were found in one sample sequenced in a study of siplizumab effects on memory and regulatory T cells (dated by TCRdb to between 2018 and 2021). Libraries were constructed by the immunoSEQ multiplex PCR assay. TCRdb limited this immuneACCESS table to in-frame rearrangements with V and J called. A share of clones is missing; checked studies link under half to unresolved V genes, and the rest is unexplained. The sample profile shows over 100,000 clones; about 94% of them were found once. Approximately 0.67% of the sample is in the top ten clones. The source material was Tregs sorted from blood. These receptors were collected from a human donor in good health.

The chain employs TRBV6-5 and TRBJ1-1; D uncertain. Germline V gene sequence: CDR1 MNHEY, CDR2 SVGAGI. Trimming took off 2 bases at V and 1 base at J, with 5 bases between the two ends. There are 13 residues in the CDR3. The CDR3 sequence: CASSYAENTEAFF. The CDR3 bases are TGTGCCAGCAGTTACGCAGAGAACACTGAAGCTTTCTTT.

This CDR3 reads CASSLRAGVLGDTQYF. CDR3 coding DNA: TGTGCCAGCAGCCTCAGGGCCGGGGTTTTGGGAGATACGCAGTATTTT. The chain recombines TRBV9 with TRBJ2-3; possibly TRBD1 or TRBD2 for D (5 bases each). Germline V gene sequence: CDR1 SGDLS, CDR2 YYNGEE. The CDR3 has 16 amino acids. Trimming took off 4 bases at V and 5 bases at J, with 20 bases between the two ends.

The CDR3 sequence is CASIIQVNTEAFF. DNA for the CDR3: TGTGCCAGCATCATACAGGTAAACACTGAAGCTTTCTTT. The chain has TRBV2 and TRBJ1-1; D possibly corresponds to TRBD1 (5 bases). V gave up 7 bases and J gave up 2 bases, with 11 bases separating them. The CDR3 covers 13 residues. Germline V gene sequence: CDR1 SNHLY, CDR2 FYNNEI.

The V call is TRBV21-1, the J call TRBJ1-2; the table names TRBD1, a call not compared with the DNA. TRBV21-1 is reported as a pseudogene. CDR3 size: 16 residues. The CDR3 DNA is TGTGCCAGCAGCAAAGTGAGGACAGAGAATAACTATGGCTACACCTTC. Encoded protein: CASSKVRTENNYGYTF.

The genes are TRBV7-9 and TRBJ2-7; maybe TRBD1 (6 bases). The germline CDR1 and CDR2 sequences are SEHNR and FQNEAQ (reference sequence). This CDR3 region has 13 residues. Trimming pared 5 bases from V and 9 bases from J, leaving 17 bases between. CDR3 coding DNA: TGTGCCAGCAGCGGCCAGGGGCCCCGCGGGCAGTACTTC. The encoded protein is CASSGQGPRGQYF.

The CDR3 is CSVGTSFMTDTQYF. The DNA of the CDR3 is TGCAGCGTTGGGACTAGCTTTATGACAGATACGCAGTATTTT. The chain combines TRBV29-1 with TRBJ2-3, with TRBD2 identical over 8 bases. Trimming cost V 4 bases and J 3 bases; bases outside gene matches: 6. Germline assignment: CDR1 SQVTM and CDR2 ANQGSEA. The CDR3 sequence is 14 residues long.

V and J are TRBV18 and TRBJ1-4, with a possible D match to TRBD1 (5 bases). Germline V lookup: CDR1 KGHSH, CDR2 LQKENI. V was cut by 0 bases and J by 7 bases, with 12 bases left in between. This CDR3 contains 15 residues. CDR3 loop: CASSPPGERGEKLFF. The CDR3 DNA reads as TGTGCCAGCTCACCACCGGGGGAGAGGGGTGAAAAACTGTTTTTT.

V usage is TRBV5-6 and J usage is TRBJ2-7; D call uncertain. Germline V gives CDR1 SGHDT, CDR2 YYEEEE. There are 15 residues in the CDR3. V lost 3 bases and J 2 bases, leaving 15 bases between the germline ends. The CDR3 loop reads CASSSTSQFPYEQYF. CDR3 DNA: TGTGCCAGCAGCTCAACCTCACAGTTCCCCTACGAGCAGTACTTC. The whole variable domain, remainder taken from reference TRBV5-6 and TRBJ2-7, is DAGVTQSPTHLIKTRGQQVTLRCSPKSGHDTVSWYQQALGQGPQFIFQYYEEEERQRGNFPDRFSGHQFPNYSSELNVNALLLGDSALYLCASSSTSQFPYEQYFGPGTRLTVT.